What follows are 8 T cell receptor beta chains derived from one specimen sequenced in a study of blood T cell repertoires in COVID-19. Measured with immunoSEQ multiplex PCR; TCRdb has only the in-frame clones, and not every one. The data contain approximately 260,000 clones, about 91% of them singletons. Sequencing was performed on PBMCs or T cells enriched from blood (not recorded which). The receptors derive from a woman aged 35 to 49 with acute COVID-19.

The chain recombines TRBV7-9 with TRBJ2-3, with D perhaps TRBD2 (5 bases). The CDR3 is 14 residues long. The V gene's germline CDR1 is SEHNR and CDR2 FQNEAQ (reference sequence). Trimming pared 3 bases from V and 4 bases from J, leaving 11 bases between. For the CDR3, the DNA is TGTGCCAGCAGCTTCCCCCTGGACTCAGATACGCAGTATTTT. This encodes CASSFPLDSDTQYF.

The rearrangement uses TRBV29-1 and TRBJ2-5; tentative D call: TRBD2 (5 bases). The V end lost 4 bases, the J end lost 5 bases, and 11 bases lay between the germline ends. There are 12 residues in the CDR3. The germline V gene encodes CDR1 SQVTM and CDR2 ANQGSEA. This CDR3 is CSVVEGPETQYF. The CDR3 nucleotides are TGCAGCGTTGTTGAGGGTCCGGAGACCCAGTACTTC.

This clone was counted only a few times. The rearrangement uses TRBV24-1 and TRBJ2-1, with 8 positions matching TRBD1. Germline loops: CDR1 KGHDR, CDR2 SFDVKD. The CDR3 length is 14 residues. V trimming: 3 bases; J trimming: 9 bases; junction bases outside the gene matches: 6. The CDR3 DNA reads as TGTGCCACCAGTGATCCCGGGACAGGAAGTGAGCAGTTCTTC. Protein sequence: CATSDPGTGSEQFF.

V usage is TRBV11-2 and J usage is TRBJ2-7, with unresolved D. Deletions cut 0 bases from V and 4 bases from J, with 4 bases between. CDR3 size: 12 residues. Per the germline V gene, CDR1 is SGHAT and CDR2 is FQNNGV. The CDR3 spells CASSLDGYEQYF. CDR3 bases: TGTGCCAGCAGCTTAGACGGTTACGAGCAGTACTTC.

CDR3 protein: CASSYPGGWAQYF. CDR3 nucleotide sequence: TGTGCCAGCAGCTATCCAGGGGGCTGGGCGCAGTATTTT. This chain uses TRBV7-9 with TRBJ2-3; 8 bases match TRBD1. CDR1 is SEHNR and CDR2 is FQNEAQ in the germline V gene (reference sequence). The CDR3 extends over 13 amino acids. V shed 4 bases, J shed 10 bases, and the junction held 7 bases outside the gene matches.

The chain employs TRBV11-3 and TRBJ1-2; 7 nucleotides align to TRBD1. The CDR3 loop spans 16 amino acids. V trimming: 0 bases; J trimming: 1 base; junction bases outside the gene matches: 5. Germline CDR1 reads SGHNT; CDR2 reads YENEEA. The CDR3 region is CASSLDPGGVNYGYTF. The CDR3 region has the DNA TGTGCCAGCAGCTTAGATCCAGGGGGTGTTAACTATGGCTACACCTTC. Full variable domain (rest looked up from reference TRBV11-3 and TRBJ1-2): EAGVVQSPRYKIIEKKQPVAFWCNPISGHNTLYWYLQNLGQGPELLIRYENEEAVDDSQLPKDRFSAERLKGVDSTLKIQPAELGDSAVYLCASSLDPGGVNYGYTFGSGTRLTVV.

The CDR3 nucleotides read TGCGCCAGCGCCCAGGCAGGGAACACTGAAGCTTTCTTT. This sequence encodes CASAQAGNTEAFF. V is TRBV5-1 and J is TRBJ1-1; D uncertain. Germline-derived CDR1 and CDR2 are SGHRS and YFSETQ. V lost 7 bases and J lost 1, with 11 bases in between. The CDR3 has 13 residues.

This clone has just a few counts. The chain combines TRBV5-6 with TRBJ1-1, with D tentatively TRBD1 (6 bases). Germline V gives CDR1 SGHDT, CDR2 YYEEEE. The V end was cut by 2 bases, the J end by 5 bases, with 22 bases between. CDR3 length: 17 residues. Here the CDR3 DNA reads TGTGCCAGCAGCTTCCAGGGGCTATACCTGGGGGATACTGAAGCTTTCTTT. Translation gives CASSFQGLYLGDTEAFF.